The 9 T cell receptor beta chains in this list originate from one sample, sequenced in a study of blood T cell repertoires in COVID-19. Here immunoSEQ multiplex PCR was the method, and the copy in TCRdb shows in-frame clones only, minus some. The sample includes 280,000 or so clones, roughly 87% of them seen just once. The specimen was peripheral blood. These receptors came from a man aged 18 to 30 with active or convalescent COVID-19.

This chain links TRBV6-4 with TRBJ1-1; D might be TRBD1 (5 bases). Trimming removed 6 bases at V and 0 bases at J, with 8 bases between. The CDR3 extends over 13 amino acids. Per the germline V gene, CDR1 is MRHNA and CDR2 is SNTAGT. In DNA, the CDR3 is TGTGCCAGCAGATTGACAGTGAACACTGAAGCTTTCTTT. Protein product: CASRLTVNTEAFF.

V and J are TRBV14 and TRBJ2-1; TRBD1 aligns across 7 bases. This CDR3 spans 15 amino acids. The V and J ends lost 5 bases and 2 bases, in that order; junction bases with no gene match: 6. Germline V lookup: CDR1 SGHDN, CDR2 FVKESK. The DNA for the CDR3 is TGTGCCAGCAGCTCCCGGGACAGACCCTACAATGAGCAGTTCTTC. This gives the protein CASSSRDRPYNEQFF.

The chain is built from TRBV19 and TRBJ2-1; D call uncertain. This CDR3 comprises 13 residues. The germline CDR1 and CDR2 sequences are LNHDA and SQIVND (reference sequence). V gave up 0 bases and J gave up 4 bases, with 4 bases separating them. CDR3 in amino acids: CASSIDRYNEQFF. The CDR3 DNA follows: TGTGCCAGTAGTATAGACAGATACAATGAGCAGTTCTTC.

V is TRBV5-6 and J is TRBJ1-4; 10 nucleotides line up with TRBD1. CDR3 length: 14 amino acids. CDR1 SGHDT and CDR2 YYEEEE come from the germline V gene. With 4 bases clipped from V and 8 bases from J, the junction kept 5 bases outside the gene matches. DNA for the CDR3: TGTGCCAGCAGCAGGGACAGGGGAGACGAAAAACTGTTTTTT. Amino acid sequence: CASSRDRGDEKLFF.

The gene calls are TRBV27 and TRBJ2-6; 9 nucleotides match TRBD1. CDR1 MNHEY and CDR2 SMNVEV come from the germline V gene (reference sequence). The ends lost 5 bases at V and 0 bases at J; junction bases unmatched: 14. The CDR3 sequence is 20 residues long. The CDR3 nucleotides read TGTGCCAGCAGTCTGCACAGGGGGCTCTCTCCTCACTCTGGGGCCAACGTCCTGACTTTC. Its protein product is CASSLHRGLSPHSGANVLTF. The entire variable domain, with the rest obtained from reference TRBV27 and TRBJ2-6, is as follows: EAQVTQNPRYLITVTGKKLTVTCSQNMNHEYMSWYRQDPGLGLRQIYYSMNVEVTDKGDVPEGYKVSRKEKRNFPLILESPSPNQTSLYFCASSLHRGLSPHSGANVLTFGAGSRLTVL.

The chain joins TRBV13 to TRBJ1-2, with D perhaps matching TRBD1 (5 bases). The V gene's germline CDR1 is PRHDT and CDR2 FYEKMQ (reference sequence). CDR3 size: 15 residues. Between the trimmed V and J ends, which lost 5 bases and 5 bases, there was a span of 18 bases. The CDR3 loop is CASSPGLRGFYGYTF. The CDR3 region has the DNA TGTGCCAGCAGCCCTGGGCTTAGGGGTTTTTATGGCTACACCTTC.

The chain employs TRBV15 and TRBJ1-2; 7 nucleotides match TRBD1. CDR1 and CDR2 (germline): LNHNV, YYDKDF (reference sequence). The trim removed 3 bases at V and 4 bases at J, leaving 8 bases unmatched. The CDR3 runs to 15 residues. In DNA form, the CDR3 reads TGTGCCACCAGCAGGTCCTCGGGACAGATCTATGGCTACACCTTC. Its translation: CATSRSSGQIYGYTF.

The V gene is TRBV12-1, the J gene TRBJ1-5; whether TRBD1, the table's D call, matches the DNA was not checked. TRBV12-1 constitutes a pseudogene. The CDR3 runs to 16 residues. The CDR3 bases are TGTGCCAGCAGGCCGGGCGCCAGGGGTAGGGGGCAGCCCCAGCATTTT. It encodes CASRPGARGRGQPQHF.

This clone has a handful of counts. This sequence joins TRBV7-9 and TRBJ1-1; 9 bases line up with TRBD1. CDR1 is SEHNR and CDR2 is FQNEAQ in the germline V gene (reference sequence). The CDR3 totals 17 residues. The junction had 13 bases not matched to a gene; V was cut back by 5 bases and J by 3 bases. This chain's CDR3 is CASSGGQGEIGYTEAFF. As DNA, the CDR3 is TGTGCCAGCAGCGGGGGACAGGGTGAAATAGGGTACACTGAAGCTTTCTTT.